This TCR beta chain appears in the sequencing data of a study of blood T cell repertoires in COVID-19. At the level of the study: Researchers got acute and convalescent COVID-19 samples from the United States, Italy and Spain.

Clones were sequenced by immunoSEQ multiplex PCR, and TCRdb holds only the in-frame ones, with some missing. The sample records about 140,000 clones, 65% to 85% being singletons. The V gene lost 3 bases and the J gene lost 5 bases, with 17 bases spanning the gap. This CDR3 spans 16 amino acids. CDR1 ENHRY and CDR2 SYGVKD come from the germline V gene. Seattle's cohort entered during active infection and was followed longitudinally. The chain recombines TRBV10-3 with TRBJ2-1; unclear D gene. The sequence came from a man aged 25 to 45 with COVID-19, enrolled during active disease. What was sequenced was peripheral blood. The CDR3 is CAISDNVASPDNEQFF. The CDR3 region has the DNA TGTGCCATCAGTGACAATGTAGCATCTCCCGACAATGAGCAGTTCTTC.